What follows describes a single T cell receptor (beta chain). Germline V gene data show CDR1 as MGHDK and CDR2 as SYGVNS. The CDR3 runs to 15 residues. Trimming left V 5 bases short and J 1 base short, with 9 bases between. Profiling relied on immunoSEQ multiplex PCR, and the TCRdb table lists in-frame clones only, not all of them. This table holds hundreds of thousands of clones, about 83% found once. The record originates from a study of blood T cell repertoires in COVID-19. Whole-study context: The analysed material was cDNA or gDNA that came from T cells, B-cell-depleted T cells, or PBMCs.

The sample taken for sequencing was PBMCs or T cells enriched from blood (not recorded which). The J gene is TRBJ2-6, the V gene TRBV25-1, with D tentatively TRBD1 (6 bases). The source of this sequence is a woman in her forties or fifties who had recovered from COVID-19. The CDR3 sequence is CASSTTGSGANVLTF. The CDR3 DNA sequence: TGTGCCAGCAGTACAACAGGGTCTGGGGCCAACGTCCTGACTTTC.